These 19 T cell receptor beta chains originate from one sample sequenced in a study of T cell repertoires in cytomegalovirus infection. TCRdb reanalysed the reads using MiXCR and keeps one entry per CDR3 protein. The sample lists approximately 500,000 distinct CDR3 sequences, roughly 12% occurring once. Sample: PBMCs. These receptors all come from a human donor in good health (CMV status not recorded). Some clones in this sample may be carry-over from other donors' samples.

This clonotype came up many times. This chain links TRBV11-2 with TRBJ2-3; 7 bases line up with TRBD1. With 5 bases clipped from V and 1 base from J, the junction kept 6 bases outside the gene matches. This CDR3 is 15 amino acids long. Germline CDR1 and CDR2: SGHAT and FQNNGV. DNA of the CDR3: TGTGCCAGCAGCATCAGAGGGACAGGCACAGATACGCAGTATTTT. It specifies CASSIRGTGTDTQYF.

This clonotype was counted only a few times. This chain links TRBV4-2 with TRBJ2-5; D may be TRBD1 or TRBD2 (5 bases each). Germline CDR1 reads LGHNA; CDR2 reads YNFKEQ. The CDR3 sequence is 14 residues long. Trimming shortened V by 3 bases and J by 5 bases, and 13 bases separated the two germline ends. The CDR3 sequence is CASSQGTSSETQYF. The CDR3 coding sequence is TGTGCCAGCAGCCAGGGGACCTCCTCCGAGACCCAGTACTTC.

In its sample, this clonotype was seen many times. This chain connects TRBV6-6 to TRBJ2-2; 8 bases line up with TRBD2. The germline CDR1 and CDR2 sequences are MNHNY and SVGAGI (reference sequence). V shed 10 bases, J shed 6 bases, and the junction held 16 bases outside the gene matches. This CDR3 comprises 16 residues. The CDR3 here is CATLPGGRTLSGELFF. The CDR3 DNA reads TGTGCCACTCTTCCGGGGGGGCGAACCTTATCCGGGGAGCTGTTTTTT.

This clonotype showed up just a few times. V and J are TRBV2 and TRBJ2-7; D is undetermined. The CDR3 is 12 residues long. V shed 2 bases and J shed 9 bases, with 11 bases lying between them. Germline CDR1 SNHLY, CDR2 FYNNEI. CDR3 protein: CASSENTLGQYF. The CDR3 nucleotides are TGTGCCAGCAGTGAAAACACGCTAGGGCAGTACTTC.

This clonotype came up many times. The rearrangement joins TRBV10-3 to TRBJ1-1, with TRBD1 as a possible D gene (5 bases). CDR1 ENHRY and CDR2 SYGVKD come from the germline V gene. CDR3 length: 15 amino acids. V dropped 6 bases and J dropped 0 bases, with 14 bases sitting between them. The CDR3 nucleotides read TGTGCCATCAGAACCGCGGGGCCCATGAACACTGAAGCTTTCTTT. Translating it yields CAIRTAGPMNTEAFF.

This clonotype was seen ten or more times. V usage is TRBV15 and J usage is TRBJ1-1; D call uncertain. V lost 0 bases and J 5 bases, leaving 10 bases between the germline ends. The germline CDR1 and CDR2 sequences are LNHNV and YYDKDF (reference sequence). The CDR3 contains 14 residues. Here the CDR3 reads CATSREGRRTEAFF. The DNA for the CDR3 is TGTGCCACCAGCAGAGAAGGACGAAGAACTGAAGCTTTCTTT.

This clonotype was counted ten times or more. The CDR3 sequence is CASSFPDRPFYEQYF. The CDR3 nucleotides are TGTGCCAGCAGTTTTCCCGACAGGCCCTTCTACGAGCAGTACTTC. The chain employs TRBV28 and TRBJ2-7; D may be TRBD1 (6 bases). The V end was cut by 3 bases, the J end by 3 bases, with 15 bases between. The CDR3 runs 15 residues. CDR1 is MDHEN and CDR2 is SYDVKM in the germline V gene.

As regards this clonotype: A read error is possible here, since a much larger clone lies one base away. J is TRBJ1-2 and V is TRBV5-4; D is ambiguous. The CDR3 length is 18 residues. Germline lookup yields CDR1 SGHNT and CDR2 YYREEE (reference sequence). The CDR3 DNA reads as TGTGCCAGCCGCTTGAGGAGATGGCAGGCGAAGGGATTGGATGGCTACACCTTC. Translation: CASRLRRWQAKGLDGYTF.

The sample holds a few counts of this clonotype. DNA for the CDR3: TGTGCCTGGAGTAGGGGCCAACTTAATGAGCAGTTCTTC. It codes for CAWSRGQLNEQFF. The chain links TRBV30 to TRBJ2-1, with a tentative D call TRBD1 (5 bases). Germline CDR1 GTSNPN, CDR2 SVGIG (reference sequence). The V and J ends lost 2 bases and 7 bases respectively, with 12 bases between them. The CDR3 covers 13 residues.

This chain uses TRBV5-6 with TRBJ2-7, with 7 nucleotides matching TRBD1. The germline CDR1 and CDR2 sequences are SGHDT and YYEEEE. This CDR3 comprises 14 residues. Trimming took 4 bases from V and 1 from J; bases not matched to a gene: 5. For the CDR3, the DNA is TGTGCCAGCAGCCGACAGGGTCCTTCCTACGAGCAGTACTTC. It codes for CASSRQGPSYEQYF.

J is TRBJ2-2 and V is TRBV9; 8 bases agree with TRBD2. V was pared by 3 bases and J by 4 bases, with 2 bases of the junction left unmatched. The CDR3 is 14 amino acids. In germline, CDR1 is SGDLS, CDR2 YYNGEE. The chain's CDR3 is CASSGGLVTGELFF. In nucleotides, the CDR3 is TGTGCCAGCAGCGGGGGACTAGTCACCGGGGAGCTGTTTTTT.

The sample holds a few counts of this clonotype. V and J are TRBV19 and TRBJ2-2; tentatively, D is TRBD1 or TRBD2 (5 bases each). The V end lost 6 bases, the J end lost 6 bases, and 8 bases lay between the germline ends. The germline V gene encodes CDR1 LNHDA and CDR2 SQIVND (reference sequence). The CDR3 extends over 12 amino acids. The CDR3 here is CASRRDAGELFF. The CDR3 DNA is TGTGCCAGTAGGAGGGACGCCGGGGAGCTGTTTTTT.

This chain uses TRBV20-1 with TRBJ2-6; D remains unclear. This CDR3 is built from 13 residues. The V gene lost 3 bases and the J gene lost 0 bases, with 3 bases spanning the gap. Germline CDR1 is DFQATT and CDR2 is SNEGSKA (reference sequence). CDR3 sequence (DNA): TGCAGTGCTAGCCGCTCTGGGGCCAACGTCCTGACTTTC. This translates into CSASRSGANVLTF.

This clonotype was detected a few times. This CDR3 reads CASSQGPNNEQFF. CDR3 sequence (DNA): TGTGCCAGCAGCCAAGGACCCAACAATGAGCAGTTCTTC. The J gene is TRBJ2-1, the V gene TRBV14; D is unresolved. The V gene's germline CDR1 is SGHDN and CDR2 FVKESK. Trimming took off 1 base at V and 5 bases at J, with 6 bases between the two ends. The CDR3 contains 13 residues. The full variable domain, completed using reference TRBV14 and TRBJ2-1, is EAGVTQFPSHSVIEKGQTVTLRCDPISGHDNLYWYRRVMGKEIKFLLHFVKESKQDESGMPNNRFLAERTGGTYSTLKVQPAELEDSGVYFCASSQGPNNEQFFGPGTRLTVL.

This clonotype was detected many times. This rearrangement joins TRBV27 to TRBJ1-5, with D possibly being TRBD1 (5 bases). Deletions cut 2 bases from V and 0 bases from J, with 8 bases between. CDR1 and CDR2 from the germline V gene are MNHEY and SMNVEV (reference sequence). The CDR3 covers 15 residues. CDR3 DNA sequence: TGTGCCAGCAGTTTACAGGGCTATAGCAATCAGCCCCAGCATTTT. Translation: CASSLQGYSNQPQHF.

This chain links TRBV27 with TRBJ1-2; maybe TRBD1 (6 bases). The V end lost 4 bases, the J end lost 3 bases, and 12 bases lay between the germline ends. The CDR3 runs to 14 residues. The germline V gene encodes CDR1 MNHEY and CDR2 SMNVEV (reference sequence). The CDR3 here is CASSSQDRDYGYTF. DNA for the CDR3: TGTGCCAGCAGTTCCCAGGACAGAGACTATGGCTACACCTTC.

This clonotype was observed a few times. V gene TRBV7-9 combines with J gene TRBJ1-6, with D tentatively TRBD1 (5 bases). Deletions cut 1 base from V and 0 bases from J, with 19 bases between. In germline, CDR1 is SEHNR, CDR2 FQNEAQ (reference sequence). The CDR3 length is 20 residues. Written as DNA, the CDR3 is TGTGCCAGCAGCTTAGAGGGGCCTCTGGGACGGAGCTCCTATAATTCACCCCTCCACTTT. As protein: CASSLEGPLGRSSYNSPLHF. Supplemented by reference TRBV7-9 and TRBJ1-6, the full variable domain reads DTGVSQNPRHKITKRGQNVTFRCDPISEHNRLYWYRQTLGQGPEFLTYFQNEAQLEKSRLLSDRFSAERPKGSFSTLEIQRTEQGDSAMYLCASSLEGPLGRSSYNSPLHFGNGTRLTVT.

The V call is TRBV24-1, the J call TRBJ2-5, with D uncertain. CDR1 is KGHDR and CDR2 is SFDVKD in the germline V gene. The CDR3 consists of 11 residues. Trimming left V 4 bases short and J 7 bases short, with 6 bases between. CDR3 nucleotides: TGTGCCACCAGTGACACGTGGACCCAGTACTTC. Residues: CATSDTWTQYF.

This clonotype has ten or more counts. V usage is TRBV28 and J usage is TRBJ1-5; no clear D. Germline lookup yields CDR1 MDHEN and CDR2 SYDVKM. This CDR3 is 19 amino acids long. The V end lost 3 bases, the J end lost 1 base, and 22 bases lay between the germline ends. DNA of the CDR3: TGTGCCAGCAGTTTCCGTACTCCGGAGAGTAGGAAGAGCAATCAGCCCCAGCATTTT. Its translation: CASSFRTPESRKSNQPQHF.